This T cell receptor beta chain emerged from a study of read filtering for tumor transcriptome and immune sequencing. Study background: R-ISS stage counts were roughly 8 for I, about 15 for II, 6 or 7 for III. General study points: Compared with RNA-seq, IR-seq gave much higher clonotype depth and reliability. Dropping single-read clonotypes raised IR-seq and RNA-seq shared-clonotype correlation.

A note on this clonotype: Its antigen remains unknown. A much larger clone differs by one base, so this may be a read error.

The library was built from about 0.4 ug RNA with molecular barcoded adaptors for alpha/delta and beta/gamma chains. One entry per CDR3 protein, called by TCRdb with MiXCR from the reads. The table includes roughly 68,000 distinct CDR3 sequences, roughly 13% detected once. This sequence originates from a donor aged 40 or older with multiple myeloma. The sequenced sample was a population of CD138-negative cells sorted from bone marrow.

CDR3 bases: TGCGCCAGCAGCCAAGAAGTAGGGACGGATATCGCAGATACGCAGTATTTT. It yields the protein CASSQEVGTDIADTQYF. The rearrangement joins TRBV4-3 to TRBJ2-3, with D possibly being TRBD1 or TRBD2 (5 bases each). The CDR3 has 17 residues. Between the trimmed V and J ends, which lost 0 bases and 4 bases, there was a span of 17 bases. The germline V gene has CDR1 LGHNA and CDR2 YSLEER.